What follows is one T cell receptor (beta chain) and its context. Its specificity is not known. This sample stems from a study of naive and memory T cell subsets. Notes on the study in general: Naive repertoires, especially CD8, held a few larger clonotypes, possibly memory cells re-expressing CD45RA.

Trimming removed 2 bases from V and 10 bases from J; junction bases left unmatched: 11. CDR1 SEHNR and CDR2 FQNEAQ come from the germline V gene (reference sequence). The CDR3 extends over 16 amino acids. Both TRBC1 and TRBC2 were covered by a beta constant-region primer of two equimolar oligonucleotides. The ligated cDNA underwent four PCR rounds using SP2 and nested alpha and beta constant-region primers. TCRdb re-called the UMI-ligation and nested PCR reads with MiXCR, one entry per CDR3 protein. The table records more than 95,000 distinct CDR3 sequences, around 13% of them present only once. V is TRBV7-9 and J is TRBJ2-1, with TRBD2 identical over 10 bases. The TCR originated in a human donor in good health. Specimen: naive CD8+ T cells from blood. The CDR3 loop reads CASSLIGLAGADEQFF. DNA of the CDR3: TGTGCCAGCAGCTTAATAGGTCTAGCGGGAGCTGACGAGCAGTTCTTC. Full variable domain (rest looked up from reference TRBV7-9 and TRBJ2-1): DTGVSQNPRHKITKRGQNVTFRCDPISEHNRLYWYRQTLGQGPEFLTYFQNEAQLEKSRLLSDRFSAERPKGSFSTLEIQRTEQGDSAMYLCASSLIGLAGADEQFFGPGTRLTVL.